This T cell receptor beta chain was found in a study of T-cell memory formation after mild COVID-19 (dated by TCRdb to the early 2020s). For the study in its entirety: Most TCR sequence clusters were specific to one of the two donors. Longitudinal TCRalpha and TCRbeta repertoire sequencing tracked T-cell clones expanding and contracting after mild COVID-19 in two donors. The cohort comprised two young, previously healthy adult volunteers, one female and one male. The paper as a whole reports these results and caveats: The second-wave clones that peaked on day 37 were not confirmed to be SARS-CoV-2 specific. Balanced CD4/CD8 phenotypes were observed for clones contracting from day 15 to 85, whereas a bias towards CD4+ was observed for a second wave of clones expanding from day 15 to 37. Contracting CD4+ clones were located mainly in the CM and EM memory subsets, whereas CD8+ clones were found to be enriched in EMRA. Some responding clones were found in pre-infection memory, which suggests that pre-existing cross-reactive memory T cells took part in the SARS-CoV-2 response. The study covered only two mild cases, and larger cohorts including severe cases with pre-infection samples were considered necessary.

Instrument on record: Illumina NovaSeq 6000. Using 5'RACE with constant-segment primers, TCRalpha and TCRbeta cDNA libraries were constructed, with sample barcodes and unique molecular identifiers added in the process. RNA was extracted from every sample with Trizol reagent. Library amplification was performed in two PCR steps, and a second sample barcode and Illumina TruSeq adapters were introduced in the second step. Sequencing of libraries was performed on an Illumina NovaSeq with 2 x 150 bp paired-end reads. The study's own analysis went as follows. With migec v1.2.7, reads were demultiplexed and then collapsed into UMI-guided consensus sequences. Using mixcr v2.1.11, the UMI consensuses were aligned to TRA and TRB V and J templates and assembled into clonotypes. A clonotype was counted as expanded or contracted only if both edgeR and NoisET called the change significant, with noise models trained on biological replicates. edgeR calls used a false discovery rate-adjusted p below 0.01 and a log2 fold-change threshold of 1. As an exploratory analysis of dynamics, max-normalized trajectories of the 1000 most abundant clonotypes were examined with PCA combined with hierarchical clustering. Each responding clone was given a CD4 or CD8 phenotype based on the CD4+ and CD8+ repertoires, which had been sequenced separately. TCRdb reworked the public reads: Q25 trimming with fastp, MiXCR clone assembly, productive beta chains retained. Each CDR3 protein appears once, grouped with its most common genes and DNA. Here the V and J calls rest on TCRdb's processing, not on the authors' analysis. For this sample there are about 430,000 distinct CDR3 sequences; about a sixth appear just once. The biggest ten clones account for approximately 21% of the sample.

Ficoll-Paque density gradient centrifugation was used to isolate PBMCs. Including the terminal cysteine and phenylalanine, the CDR3 comprises 15 residues. Just the 45-base CDR3 DNA is kept, in frame starting at base 1. Cut back by 6 bases and 6 bases, the V and J ends lie 20 bases apart. In its sample, this clonotype was seen a few times. Its binding antigen is unknown. No base quality values were provided; no much bigger clone lies one nucleotide off. The sequence is built from TRBV12-3 or TRBV12-4 and TRBJ1-1; a tentative D match to TRBD1 spans 5 bases. The origin of this receptor is a man aged 18-30 years who had mild COVID-19 (a few samples of this study predate the infection). The sample titles of this study are shuffled in the database, so cell type and time point are left out; the donor was told from shared clones. Sequencing was carried out using PBMCs or a T cell subset sorted from them (not recorded which). The CDR3 region: CASSPFRGVIAEAFF. The sequenced DNA is TGTGCCAGCAGCCCTTTCCGGGGGGTAATCGCTGAAGCTTTCTTT.